A single TCR beta chain is shown here with its context. The antigen remains unidentified. No DNA is shown, since the ends of the CDR3 on it are uncertain; the CDR3 is the one TCRdb lists. The data derive from a study of STAT5B mutations in CD4+ large granular lymphocyte leukemia. Generated by immunoSEQ multiplex PCR, the TCRdb table keeps only in-frame clones and is missing some. Among roughly 48,000 clones listed, just over 70% were seen once. The CDR3 has 13 amino acids, counting both end residues. CDR1 and CDR2 (germline): MNHEY, SMNVEV (reference sequence). Study results and limitations: TRBV06-family usage was enriched in top patient clones (8/27) versus controls (2/35).

Source material: CD4+ T cells from blood buffy coats. This TCR derives from a human donor in good health. The chain uses TRBV27 and TRBJ2-7; the DNA was not used to check the table's D call, TRBD2. The CDR3 loop is CASSSSTGTEQYF.